This is a list of T cell receptor beta chains from one sample in a study of radiotherapy plus CTLA-4 blockade in lung cancer. This table comes from immunoSEQ multiplex PCR, and its TCRdb copy is limited to in-frame clones, with some not included. The sample has about 67,000 clones; 65% to 85% are singletons. The sequencing used peripheral blood, collected from a patient treated with radiotherapy plus ipilimumab. The receptors come from a human donor with non-small cell lung cancer whose response to radiotherapy plus ipilimumab could not be evaluated. Some clones in this sample may be carry-over from other donors' samples. CDR3s leave out the opening cysteine and the closing phenylalanine or tryptophan. Each record gives: J gene, V gene, CDR3 protein.

J gene: TRBJ1-5; V gene: TRBV7-2; CDR3 protein: ASSPHGSVTGVSQPQH
J gene: TRBJ2-2; V gene: TRBV19; CDR3 protein: ASSIFYVGGDTGELF
J gene: TRBJ1-4; V gene: TRBV5-6; CDR3 protein: ASSLVIATNEKLF
J gene: TRBJ1-2; V gene: TRBV2; CDR3 protein: ASSLVPEGNYGYT
J gene: TRBJ2-5; V gene: TRBV5-4; CDR3 protein: ASSPQGTTKETQY
J gene: TRBJ1-4; V gene: TRBV11-2; CDR3 protein: ASSRDRGGEKLF
J gene: TRBJ1-2; V gene: TRBV7-2; CDR3 protein: ASSVLFGGYT
J gene: TRBJ2-3; V gene: TRBV29-1; CDR3 protein: SVVLAGGSTDTQY
J gene: TRBJ1-6; V gene: TRBV6-4; CDR3 protein: ASSATGGGSPLH
J gene: TRBJ1-2; V gene: TRBV7-6; CDR3 protein: ASSLDAEGLNYGYT
J gene: TRBJ1-2; V gene: TRBV5-1; CDR3 protein: ASSPSANYGYT
J gene: TRBJ1-5; V gene: TRBV29-1; CDR3 protein: SVGSSSNQPQH
J gene: TRBJ1-1; V gene: TRBV11-2; CDR3 protein: ASSLVPYRVTMNTEAF
J gene: TRBJ1-1; V gene: TRBV28; CDR3 protein: ASRKQGNTEAF
J gene: TRBJ1-1; V gene: TRBV6-1; CDR3 protein: ASSEKTGFDTEAF
J gene: TRBJ1-4; V gene: TRBV18; CDR3 protein: ASSPISGSPNEKLF
J gene: TRBJ2-3; V gene: TRBV25-1; CDR3 protein: ASTPGGQVDTQY
J gene: TRBJ1-4; V gene: TRBV9; CDR3 protein: ASSFSGQGGNEKLF
J gene: TRBJ1-5; V gene: TRBV18; CDR3 protein: ASSLVPGQGAGQPQH
J gene: TRBJ1-5; V gene: TRBV9; CDR3 protein: ASSLGQVNQPQH
J gene: TRBJ1-1; V gene: TRBV10-3; CDR3 protein: AISATTTGKAEAF
J gene: TRBJ2-3; V gene: TRBV11-2; CDR3 protein: ASSLRLRTDTQY
J gene: TRBJ1-5; V gene: TRBV7-2; CDR3 protein: ASSLGRAFGNQPQH
J gene: TRBJ2-4; V gene: TRBV5-4; CDR3 protein: ASHEGTPKNIQY
J gene: TRBJ1-2; V gene: TRBV7-2; CDR3 protein: ASSWATGKGYT
J gene: TRBJ2-7; V gene: TRBV6-5; CDR3 protein: ASSYGGPHRGEQY
J gene: TRBJ1-2; V gene: TRBV18; CDR3 protein: ASSPAGEGYT
J gene: TRBJ2-3; V gene: TRBV9; CDR3 protein: ASSVDWGAGGRDTQY
J gene: TRBJ2-1; V gene: TRBV10-3; CDR3 protein: AISESLARDEQF
J gene: TRBJ2-2; V gene: TRBV11-2; CDR3 protein: ASRFTGTGGLGLF
J gene: TRBJ1-1; V gene: TRBV5-1; CDR3 protein: ASSLGGRTFEAF
J gene: TRBJ2-5; V gene: TRBV6-6; CDR3 protein: ASSREETQY
J gene: TRBJ1-2; V gene: TRBV28; CDR3 protein: ASSPGQQTGGYT
J gene: TRBJ2-6; V gene: TRBV9; CDR3 protein: ASSDRAGANVLT
J gene: TRBJ1-6; V gene: TRBV4-3; CDR3 protein: ASSQGSSYNSPLH
J gene: TRBJ2-5; V gene: TRBV9; CDR3 protein: ASSVNSQETQY
J gene: TRBJ2-5; V gene: TRBV2; CDR3 protein: ASSLQGTRTQGTQY
J gene: TRBJ2-7; V gene: TRBV2; CDR3 protein: ASGQGGHEQY
J gene: TRBJ2-2; V gene: TRBV27; CDR3 protein: ASAHLPGLGTGELF
J gene: TRBJ2-5; V gene: TRBV7-2; CDR3 protein: ASSPRGSGVETQY
J gene: TRBJ1-5; V gene: TRBV5-1; CDR3 protein: ASRLEGSNQPQH
J gene: TRBJ1-1; V gene: TRBV4-1; CDR3 protein: ALQGGRGETEAF
J gene: TRBJ1-1; V gene: TRBV27; CDR3 protein: ASSYSGNTEAF
J gene: TRBJ2-1; V gene: TRBV6-1; CDR3 protein: ASSEVFGGGKYNEQF
J gene: TRBJ1-5; V gene: TRBV2; CDR3 protein: ASSVTGGPKSQPQH
J gene: TRBJ1-2; V gene: TRBV18; CDR3 protein: ASSPRQGVYNYGYT
J gene: TRBJ2-7; V gene: TRBV18; CDR3 protein: ASSPPSGHEQY
J gene: TRBJ2-3; V gene: TRBV10-2; CDR3 protein: ASSGPSGGTDTQY
J gene: TRBJ2-1; V gene: TRBV29-1; CDR3 protein: SVKSRGAINEQF
J gene: TRBJ2-1; V gene: TRBV27; CDR3 protein: ASSLGTGTYNEQF